These T cell receptor beta chains were read from a single sample in a study of T-cell reconstitution after alpha-beta-depleted transplantation in children. TCRdb recomputed calls from the PCR reads with MiXCR, one row per CDR3 protein. The table records about 460,000 distinct CDR3 sequences, about 12% of them present only once. Sequences were derived from PBMCs from the stem cell graft donor, sampled from the stem cell graft. These receptors originate from a human donor who donated a stem cell graft to a child with combined immunodeficiency. Both conserved end residues are part of each CDR3. D genes are given only for firm matches. Rows give clone size only sometimes, using once, few, many, or a class for an expanded clone.

-	-	TRBV27	TRBJ2-7	TGTGCCAGCAGTTTCGCTGGCGGCAGGGCGGTTCAGGAGCAGTACTTC	CASSFAGGRAVQEQYF
TRBD1	-	TRBV12-3/TRBV12-4	TRBJ2-1	TGTGCCAACAAAGGCAGGGGGCTTGTATTCGCACCCAATGAGCAGTTCTTC	CANKGRGLVFAPNEQFF
TRBD2	-	TRBV5-4	TRBJ2-7	TGTGCCAGCAGCTTACGACTAGCGGGAGAGGAAGAGCAGTACTTC	CASSLRLAGEEEQYF
TRBD1	many	TRBV29-1	TRBJ2-7	TGCAGCGTAGCGGGACAGGGAGTTGAGCAGTACTTC	CSVAGQGVEQYF
-	-	TRBV9	TRBJ2-7	TGTGCCAGCGCTACCGGGACATCCTACGAGCAGTACTTC	CASATGTSYEQYF
TRBD1	-	TRBV4-3	TRBJ2-1	TGCGCCAGCAGCCCGCGAGGGGGTACCGGGACAGGCCTGACAAATGAGCAGTTCTTC	CASSPRGGTGTGLTNEQFF
TRBD2	-	TRBV30	TRBJ2-1	TGTGCCTGGAAGCGGGAGTCGGGCAATGAGCAGTTCTTC	CAWKRESGNEQFF
-	few	TRBV20-1	TRBJ2-5	TGCAGTGCCAGCCCGCCTGAAGGAGAGACCCAGTACTTC	CSASPPEGETQYF
TRBD1	few	TRBV6-1	TRBJ2-1	TGTGCCAGCAGACGACAGGGGAGTTCCTACAATGAGCAGTTCTTC	CASRRQGSSYNEQFF
-	-	TRBV12-3/TRBV12-4	TRBJ2-1	TGTGCCAGCAGGGGTAGCCTTATCTACAATGAGCAGTTCTTC	CASRGSLIYNEQFF
-	-	TRBV28	TRBJ2-1	TGTGCCAGCAGTTCTAGGGGTTCCTACAATGAGCAGTTCTTC	CASSSRGSYNEQFF
-	many	TRBV6-2/TRBV6-3	TRBJ2-7	TGTGCCAGCAGTTACTCGGACAGCTCCTACGAGCAGTACTTC	CASSYSDSSYEQYF
-	-	TRBV6-2/TRBV6-3	TRBJ2-7	TGTGCCAGCAGCCACGGGGGCAGGGTGACCTACGAGCAGTACTTC	CASSHGGRVTYEQYF
TRBD1	few	TRBV4-3	TRBJ2-3	TGCGCCAGCAGCCAGGAAGGGACAGACACAGATACGCAGTATTTT	CASSQEGTDTDTQYF
-	-	TRBV24-1	TRBJ2-1	TGTGCCACCAGTGTGCTAGAAGGTAGTGAGCAGTTCTTC	CATSVLEGSEQFF
-	-	TRBV12-3/TRBV12-4	TRBJ1-1	TGTGCCAGCAGTTTGGGCCTACAAGGGTACACTGAAGCTTTCTTT	CASSLGLQGYTEAFF
-	-	TRBV4-2	TRBJ1-1	TGTGCCAGCAGCCCCCAGGCACGGGAAGGTACTGAAGCTTTCTTT	CASSPQAREGTEAFF
-	few	TRBV19	TRBJ1-5	TGTGCCAGTAGTGCCAATGGGAGAGTATTCGGTCAGCCCCAGCATTTT	CASSANGRVFGQPQHF
-	-	TRBV2	TRBJ2-7	TGTGCCAGCACTGGGACCCGCGAGCAGTACTTC	CASTGTREQYF
TRBD2	-	TRBV5-1	TRBJ2-3	TGCGCCAGTGGACTAGCGGGGGCCACCGCTAGCACAGATACGCAGTATTTT	CASGLAGATASTDTQYF
TRBD1	-	TRBV12-3/TRBV12-4	TRBJ2-7	TGTGCCAGCAGTCTAAGGACAGGTACGGAGTACTTC	CASSLRTGTEYF
-	-	TRBV14	TRBJ1-2	TGTGCCAGCAGCCAAGTTTGGAGGGGCGATGGCTTCACCTTC	CASSQVWRGDGFTF
-	-	TRBV30	TRBJ2-5	TGTGCCTGGAGTGTACGAGGGCTGGAGACCCAGTACTTC	CAWSVRGLETQYF
-	many	TRBV7-9	TRBJ1-1	TGTGCCAGCAGCTTAGAGCCGGGAGCGGGAGCTTTCTTT	CASSLEPGAGAFF
-	many	TRBV7-9	TRBJ2-7	TGTGCCAGCAGCCCCCTCGGACAGATAAACTACGAGCAGTACTTC	CASSPLGQINYEQYF
TRBD1	few	TRBV28	TRBJ2-5	TGTGCCAGCAGTTTACCCGGGACAGGGTCTCAAGAGACCCAGTACTTC	CASSLPGTGSQETQYF
TRBD1	-	TRBV7-9	TRBJ1-2	TGTGCCAGCAGCCGAACCCTGACAGGGGAGGGAGATGGCTACACCTTC	CASSRTLTGEGDGYTF
-	-	TRBV24-1	TRBJ2-1	TGTGCCACCAGTGATTTTGGGCAGGTTATCAGTGAGCAGTTCTTC	CATSDFGQVISEQFF
-	-	TRBV12-3/TRBV12-4	TRBJ2-4	TGTGCCAGCAGTTTGAGGGGCATGGCCAAAAACATTCAGTACTTC	CASSLRGMAKNIQYF
-	-	TRBV29-1	TRBJ1-1	TGCAGCGTTGGAGATATCGGGACTGAAGCTTTCTTT	CSVGDIGTEAFF
TRBD2	few	TRBV20-1	TRBJ2-2	TGCAGTGCTAGTCCCTACCGGGGGGCGGGGGGAACGAACACCGGGGAGCTGTTTTTT	CSASPYRGAGGTNTGELFF
TRBD2	few	TRBV2	TRBJ2-7	TGTGCCAGCAGGCCTCCGGGACTAGAGTCTGGGGAGCAGTACTTC	CASRPPGLESGEQYF
-	-	TRBV21-1	TRBJ1-2	TGTGCCAGCAGCAAACCTACCGGGACAGGGTCACCAGGCTATGGCTACACCTTC	CASSKPTGTGSPGYGYTF
TRBD2	few	TRBV19	TRBJ2-7	TGTGCCACCGGGACTAGGGACTACGAGCAGTACTTC	CATGTRDYEQYF
-	-	TRBV12-3/TRBV12-4	TRBJ2-3	TGTGCCAGCAGTTTAGCGGGGGGGCGGGTAGATACGCAGTATTTT	CASSLAGGRVDTQYF
-	few	TRBV18	TRBJ1-1	TGTGCCAGCTCACCAAGCCAGGGGCCCACTGAAGCTTTCTTT	CASSPSQGPTEAFF
TRBD1	-	TRBV18	TRBJ1-2	TGTGCCAGCTCACTCCCGGGACAGGGGGCCAACTATGGCTACACCTTC	CASSLPGQGANYGYTF
TRBD1	-	TRBV19	TRBJ2-5	TGTGCCAGTAGTGCGACCACAGGGGGCCGGGAGACCCAGTACTTC	CASSATTGGRETQYF
TRBD2	-	TRBV29-1	TRBJ2-7	TGCAGCGTGCTGACTAGCAGTTACGAGCAGTACTTC	CSVLTSSYEQYF
-	many	TRBV9	TRBJ2-7	TGTGCCAGCAGCACCCTGGACGGTGGATACGAGCAGTACTTC	CASSTLDGGYEQYF
TRBD1	many	TRBV28	TRBJ1-1	TGTGCCAGCAGTCGTCCCGGGACAGGCTCGGTCACTGAAGCTTTCTTT	CASSRPGTGSVTEAFF
TRBD1	many	TRBV27	TRBJ2-7	TGTGCCAGCAGGAGACCGGGGACAGCCGTTGGGGAGCAGTACTTC	CASRRPGTAVGEQYF
-	-	TRBV5-1	TRBJ2-1	TGCGCCAGCAGCCCTCCGCTCCCAGGGGGGTTGTACAATGAGCAGTTCTTC	CASSPPLPGGLYNEQFF
-	few	TRBV2	TRBJ1-5	TGTGCCAGCAGTGTACTAAGACGGAGCGATCAGCCCCAGCATTTT	CASSVLRRSDQPQHF
-	-	TRBV15	TRBJ2-3	TGTGCCACCAGCCTGCGGACCCCCGGGAAAGATACGCAGTATTTT	CATSLRTPGKDTQYF
-	few	TRBV27	TRBJ1-6	TGTGCCAGCAGTCGGACTATTAATTCACCCCTCCACTTT	CASSRTINSPLHF
-	-	TRBV7-8	TRBJ1-5	TGTGCCAGCAGCTTAGGGACCGTTTATAGCAATCAGCCCCAGCATTTT	CASSLGTVYSNQPQHF
TRBD1	few	TRBV29-1	TRBJ1-1	TGCAGCGTTTTACACAGGGGCACTGAAGCTTTCTTT	CSVLHRGTEAFF
TRBD2	-	TRBV28	TRBJ2-7	TGTGCCAGCAGTTTATCGGCTAGCGGGGGGCGCTACGAGCAGTACTTC	CASSLSASGGRYEQYF
-	many	TRBV5-6	TRBJ2-5	TGTGCCAGCAGCTTAGGACACGCGCAAGAGACCCAGTACTTC	CASSLGHAQETQYF
-	-	TRBV7-2	TRBJ2-7	TGTGCCAGCAGCCACCTCACTGGCTACGAGCAGTACTTC	CASSHLTGYEQYF
TRBD2	few	TRBV27	TRBJ2-2	TGTGCCAGCAGTTTTCTAGCGGGAGTTCACGGGGAGCTGTTTTTT	CASSFLAGVHGELFF
-	-	TRBV5-4	TRBJ2-2	TGTGCCAGCAGCTTCCCGGGACGGGCGTCAAACACCGGGGAGCTGTTTTTT	CASSFPGRASNTGELFF
TRBD1	-	TRBV28	TRBJ2-7	TGTGCCAGCAGTGGCGGACAGGCCGTCTCCTACGAGCAGTACTTC	CASSGGQAVSYEQYF
TRBD2	many	TRBV10-3	TRBJ2-1	TGTGCCATCAGTGAGGCGGGAGGGAGGAATGAGCAGTTCTTC	CAISEAGGRNEQFF